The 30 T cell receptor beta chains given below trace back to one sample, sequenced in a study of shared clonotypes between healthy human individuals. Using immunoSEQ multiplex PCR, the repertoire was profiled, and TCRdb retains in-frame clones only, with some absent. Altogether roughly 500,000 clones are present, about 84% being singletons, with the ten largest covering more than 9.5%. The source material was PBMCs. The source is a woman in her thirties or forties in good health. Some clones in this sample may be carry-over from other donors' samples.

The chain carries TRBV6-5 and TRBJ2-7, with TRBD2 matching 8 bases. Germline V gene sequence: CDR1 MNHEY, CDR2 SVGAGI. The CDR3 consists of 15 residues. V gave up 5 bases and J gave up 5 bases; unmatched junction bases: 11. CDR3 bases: TGTGCCAGCAGTCCCGGGGAACTAGCGGTAGACGAGCAGTACTTC. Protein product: CASSPGELAVDEQYF.

The CDR3 nucleotides read TGTGCCAGCAGAGGCAGGGTAGCGGTCTATGGCTACACCTTC. Translated, it gives CASRGRVAVYGYTF. J is TRBJ1-2 and V is TRBV6-5; D possibly corresponds to TRBD1 (5 bases). The CDR3 is 14 amino acids. Germline lookup yields CDR1 MNHEY and CDR2 SVGAGI. V was cut by 6 bases and J by 4 bases, with 15 bases left in between.

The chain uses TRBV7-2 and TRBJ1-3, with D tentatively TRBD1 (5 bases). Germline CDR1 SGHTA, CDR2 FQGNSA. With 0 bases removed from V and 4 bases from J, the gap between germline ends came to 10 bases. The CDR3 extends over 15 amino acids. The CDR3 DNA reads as TGTGCCAGCAGCTTAGCGGGCGGGGACGGAAACACCATATATTTT. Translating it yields CASSLAGGDGNTIYF.

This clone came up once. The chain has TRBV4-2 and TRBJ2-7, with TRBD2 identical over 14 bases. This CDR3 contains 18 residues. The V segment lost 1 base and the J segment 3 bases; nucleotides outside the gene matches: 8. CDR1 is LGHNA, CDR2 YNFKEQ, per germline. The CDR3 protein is CASSQGGTGTSGSYEQYF. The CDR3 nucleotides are TGTGCCAGCAGCCAAGGCGGTACTGGGACTAGCGGGAGCTACGAGCAGTACTTC.

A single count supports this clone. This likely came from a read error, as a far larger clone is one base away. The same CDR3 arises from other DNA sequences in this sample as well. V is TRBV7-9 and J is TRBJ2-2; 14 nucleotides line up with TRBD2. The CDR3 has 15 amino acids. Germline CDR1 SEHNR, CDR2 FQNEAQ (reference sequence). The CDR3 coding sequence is TGTGCCAGCGGTGGACTAGCGGGAGGCACCGGGGAGCTGTTCTTT. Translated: CASGGLAGGTGELFF.

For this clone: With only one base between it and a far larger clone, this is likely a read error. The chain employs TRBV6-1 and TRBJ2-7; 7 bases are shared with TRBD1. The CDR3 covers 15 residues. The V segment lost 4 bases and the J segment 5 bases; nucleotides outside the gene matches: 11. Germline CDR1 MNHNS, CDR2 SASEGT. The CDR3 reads CASSATGEGPNEQYF. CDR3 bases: TGTGCCAGCAGTGCCACAGGGGAAGGACCTAACGAGCAGTACTTC.

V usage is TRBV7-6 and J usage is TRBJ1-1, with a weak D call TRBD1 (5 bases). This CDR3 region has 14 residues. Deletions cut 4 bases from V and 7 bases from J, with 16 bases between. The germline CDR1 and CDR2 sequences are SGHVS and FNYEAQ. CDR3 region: CASSSLQGWGEAFF. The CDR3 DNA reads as TGTGCCAGCAGCTCCCTCCAGGGTTGGGGTGAAGCTTTCTTT.

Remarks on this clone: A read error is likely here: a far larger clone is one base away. CDR3 sequence: CASSLGGAGNTIYF. DNA of the CDR3: TGTGCCAGCAGCCTCGGAGGGGCGGGAAACACCATATATTTT. This chain connects TRBV5-6 to TRBJ1-3; possibly TRBD1 for D (5 bases). The CDR3 sequence is 14 residues long. Per the germline V gene, CDR1 is SGHDT and CDR2 is YYEEEE. V dropped 4 bases and J dropped 4 bases, with 12 bases sitting between them.

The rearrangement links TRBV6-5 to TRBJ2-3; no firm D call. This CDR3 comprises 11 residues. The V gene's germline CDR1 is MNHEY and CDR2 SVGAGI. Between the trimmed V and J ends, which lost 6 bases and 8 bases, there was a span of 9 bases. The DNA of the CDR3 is TGTGCCAGCAGGACCTCAAGTACGCAGTATTTT. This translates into CASRTSSTQYF.

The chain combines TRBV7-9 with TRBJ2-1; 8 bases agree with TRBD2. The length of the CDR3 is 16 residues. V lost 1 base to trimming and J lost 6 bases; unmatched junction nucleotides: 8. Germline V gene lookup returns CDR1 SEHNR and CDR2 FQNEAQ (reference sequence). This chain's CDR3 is CASSLGPAGAGNEQFF. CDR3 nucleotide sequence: TGTGCCAGCAGCTTAGGTCCAGCGGGAGCTGGCAATGAGCAGTTCTTC.

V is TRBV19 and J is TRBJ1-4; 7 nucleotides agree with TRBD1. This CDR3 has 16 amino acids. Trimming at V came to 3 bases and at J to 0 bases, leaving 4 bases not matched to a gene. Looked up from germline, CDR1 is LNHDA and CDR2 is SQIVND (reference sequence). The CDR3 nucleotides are TGTGCCAGTAGTATCGGACAGGTCCCAACTAATGAAAAACTGTTTTTT. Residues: CASSIGQVPTNEKLFF.

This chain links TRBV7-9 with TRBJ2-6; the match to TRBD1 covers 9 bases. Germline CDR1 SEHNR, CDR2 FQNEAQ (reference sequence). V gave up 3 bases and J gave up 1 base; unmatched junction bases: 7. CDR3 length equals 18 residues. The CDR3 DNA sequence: TGTGCCAGCAGCTTGAGGGGACAGGGAGGGTCTGGGGCCAACGTCCTGACTTTC. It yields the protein CASSLRGQGGSGANVLTF. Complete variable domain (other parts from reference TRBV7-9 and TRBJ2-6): DTGVSQNPRHKITKRGQNVTFRCDPISEHNRLYWYRQTLGQGPEFLTYFQNEAQLEKSRLLSDRFSAERPKGSFSTLEIQRTEQGDSAMYLCASSLRGQGGSGANVLTFGAGSRLTVL.

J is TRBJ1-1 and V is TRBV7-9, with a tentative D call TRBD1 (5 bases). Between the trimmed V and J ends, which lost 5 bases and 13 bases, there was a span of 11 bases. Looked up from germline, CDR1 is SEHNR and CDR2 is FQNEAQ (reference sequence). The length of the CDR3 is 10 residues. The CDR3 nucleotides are TGTGCCAGCAGCACCAACGGGGGTTTCTTT. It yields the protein CASSTNGGFF.

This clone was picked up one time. Here the CDR3 reads CASSPGTSGSYEQYF. In nucleotides, the CDR3 is TGTGCCAGCAGTCCCGGGACTAGCGGATCCTACGAGCAGTACTTC. The rearrangement uses TRBV6-6 and TRBJ2-7; 11 positions match TRBD2. Unmatched junction bases numbered 4, after V lost 5 bases and J lost 1 base. This CDR3 has 15 residues. Germline V gene lookup returns CDR1 MNHNY and CDR2 SVGAGI (reference sequence).

CDR3 loop: CASGTGVETQYF. The CDR3 DNA is TGTGCCAGCGGGACAGGGGTGGAGACCCAGTACTTC. J is TRBJ2-5 and V is TRBV27; 10 nucleotides line up with TRBD1. The germline CDR1 and CDR2 sequences are MNHEY and SMNVEV (reference sequence). Unmatched junction bases numbered 2, after V lost 8 bases and J lost 5 bases. The length of the CDR3 is 12 residues.

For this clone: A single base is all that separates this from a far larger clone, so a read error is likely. In DNA, the CDR3 is TGCGCCAGCAGCATTCAAGGGTGGAACACCGTGGAGCTGTTTTTT. Translated: CASSIQGWNTVELFF. The chain has TRBV5-1 and TRBJ2-2; no clear D. CDR3 length equals 15 residues. Germline V gene data show CDR1 as SGHRS and CDR2 as YFSETQ.

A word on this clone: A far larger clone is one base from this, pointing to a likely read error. CDR3 region: CASSLWGPREAFF. The CDR3 nucleotides read TGTGCCAGCAGTTTATGGGGACCCAGGGAAGCTTTCTTT. This chain connects TRBV28 to TRBJ1-1, with D perhaps matching TRBD1 (5 bases). Germline CDR1 reads MDHEN; CDR2 reads SYDVKM. Deletions cut 0 bases from V and 8 bases from J, with 10 bases between. CDR3 size: 13 residues.

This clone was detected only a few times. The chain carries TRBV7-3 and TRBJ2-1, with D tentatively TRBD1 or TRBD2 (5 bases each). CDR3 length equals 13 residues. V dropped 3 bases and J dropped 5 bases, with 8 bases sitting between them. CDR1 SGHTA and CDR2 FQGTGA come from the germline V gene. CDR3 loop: CASSLGPNNEQFF. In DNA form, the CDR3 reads TGTGCCAGCAGCTTGGGACCAAACAATGAGCAGTTCTTC.

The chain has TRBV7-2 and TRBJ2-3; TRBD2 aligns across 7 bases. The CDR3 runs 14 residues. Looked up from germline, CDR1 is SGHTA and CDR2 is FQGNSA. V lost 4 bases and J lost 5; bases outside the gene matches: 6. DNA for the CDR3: TGTGCCAGCAGCTGGGGGGGGTTAATAGATACGCAGTATTTT. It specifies CASSWGGLIDTQYF.

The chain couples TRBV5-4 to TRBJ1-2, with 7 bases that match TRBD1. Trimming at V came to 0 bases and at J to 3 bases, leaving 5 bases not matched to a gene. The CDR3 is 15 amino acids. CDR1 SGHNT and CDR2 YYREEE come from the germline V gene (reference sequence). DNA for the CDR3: TGTGCCAGCAGCTTGGTTCAGGGGGTTGACTATGGCTACACCTTC. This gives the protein CASSLVQGVDYGYTF.

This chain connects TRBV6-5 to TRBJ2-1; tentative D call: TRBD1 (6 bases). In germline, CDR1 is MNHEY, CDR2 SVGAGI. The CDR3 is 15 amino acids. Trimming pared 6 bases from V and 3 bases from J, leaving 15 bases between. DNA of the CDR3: TGTGCCAGCAGCCGAACCGGACAGAGCTACAATGAGCAGTTCTTC. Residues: CASSRTGQSYNEQFF.

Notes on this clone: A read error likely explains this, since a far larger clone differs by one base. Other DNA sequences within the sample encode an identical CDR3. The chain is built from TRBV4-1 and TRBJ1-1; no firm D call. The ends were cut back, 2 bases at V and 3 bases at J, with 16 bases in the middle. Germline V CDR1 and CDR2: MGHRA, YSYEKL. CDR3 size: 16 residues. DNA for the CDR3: TGCGCCAGCAGCCAAACCCTTCGAGACGAGGACACTGAAGCTTTCTTT. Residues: CASSQTLRDEDTEAFF.

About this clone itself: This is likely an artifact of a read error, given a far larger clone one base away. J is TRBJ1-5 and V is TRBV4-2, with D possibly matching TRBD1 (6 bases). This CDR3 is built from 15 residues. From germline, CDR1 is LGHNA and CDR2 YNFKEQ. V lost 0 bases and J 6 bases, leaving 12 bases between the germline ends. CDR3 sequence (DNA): TGTGCCAGCAGCCAAGATGAGGGGGGCCGTCAGCCCCAGCATTTT. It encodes CASSQDEGGRQPQHF.

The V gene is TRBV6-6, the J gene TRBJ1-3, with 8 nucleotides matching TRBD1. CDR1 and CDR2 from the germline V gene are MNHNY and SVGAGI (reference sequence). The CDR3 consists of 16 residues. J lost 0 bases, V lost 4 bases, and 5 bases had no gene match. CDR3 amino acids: CASSSGTGDSGNTIYF. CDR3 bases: TGTGCCAGCAGTTCCGGGACAGGAGACTCTGGAAACACCATATATTTT.

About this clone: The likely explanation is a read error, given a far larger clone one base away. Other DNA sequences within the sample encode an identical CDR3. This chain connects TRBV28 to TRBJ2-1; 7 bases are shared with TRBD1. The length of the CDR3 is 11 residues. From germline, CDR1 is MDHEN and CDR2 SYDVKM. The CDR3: CASSLGGEQFF. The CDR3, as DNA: TGTGCTAGCAGTTTAGGGGGCGAGCAGTTCTTC. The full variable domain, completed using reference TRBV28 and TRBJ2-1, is DVKVTQSSRYLVKRTGEKVFLECVQDMDHENMFWYRQDPGLGLRLIYFSYDVKMKEKGDIPEGYSVSREKKERFSLILESASTNQTSMYLCASSLGGEQFFGPGTRLTVL.

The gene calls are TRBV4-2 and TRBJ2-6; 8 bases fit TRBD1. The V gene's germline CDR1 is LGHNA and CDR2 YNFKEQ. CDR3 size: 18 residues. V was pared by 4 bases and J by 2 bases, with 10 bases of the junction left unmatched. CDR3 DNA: TGTGCCAGCAGCCCCCGACAGGGGAATCTCCCTGGGGCCAACGTCCTGACTTTC. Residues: CASSPRQGNLPGANVLTF.

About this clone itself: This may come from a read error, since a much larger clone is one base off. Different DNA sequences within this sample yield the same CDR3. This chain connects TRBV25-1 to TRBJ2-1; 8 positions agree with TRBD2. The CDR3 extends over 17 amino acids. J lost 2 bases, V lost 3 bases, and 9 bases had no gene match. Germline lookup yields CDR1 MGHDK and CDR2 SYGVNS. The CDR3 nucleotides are TGTGCCAGCAGTGATGGACTAGCTGGAGCCACCTACAATGAGCAGTTCTTC. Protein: CASSDGLAGATYNEQFF. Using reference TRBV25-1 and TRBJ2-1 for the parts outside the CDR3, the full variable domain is EADIYQTPRYLVIGTGKKITLECSQTMGHDKMYWYQQDPGMELHLIHYSYGVNSTEKGDLSSESTVSRIRTEHFPLTLESARPSHTSQYLCASSDGLAGATYNEQFFGPGTRLTVL.

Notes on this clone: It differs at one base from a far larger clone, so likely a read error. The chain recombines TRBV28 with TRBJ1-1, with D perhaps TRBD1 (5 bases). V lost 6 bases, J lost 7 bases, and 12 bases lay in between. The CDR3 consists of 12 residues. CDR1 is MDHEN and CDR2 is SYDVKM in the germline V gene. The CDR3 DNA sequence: TGTGCCAGCAGCCCGGGGGAGGTTGAAGCTTTCTTT. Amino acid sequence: CASSPGEVEAFF.

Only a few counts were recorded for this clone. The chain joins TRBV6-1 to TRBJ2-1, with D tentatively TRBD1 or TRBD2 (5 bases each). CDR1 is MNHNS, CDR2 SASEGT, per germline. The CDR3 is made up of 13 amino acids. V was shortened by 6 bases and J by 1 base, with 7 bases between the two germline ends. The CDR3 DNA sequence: TGTGCCAGCAGGGGGGATTCCTACAATGAGCAGTTCTTC. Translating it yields CASRGDSYNEQFF.

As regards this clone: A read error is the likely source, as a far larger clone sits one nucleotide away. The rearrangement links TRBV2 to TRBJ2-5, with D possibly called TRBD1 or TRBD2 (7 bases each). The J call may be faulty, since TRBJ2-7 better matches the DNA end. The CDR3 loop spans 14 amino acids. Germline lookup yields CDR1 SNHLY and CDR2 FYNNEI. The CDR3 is CTSSAGRGGYEQYF. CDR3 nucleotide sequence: TGTACCAGCAGTGCCGGCAGGGGGGGCTACGAGCAGTACTTC.